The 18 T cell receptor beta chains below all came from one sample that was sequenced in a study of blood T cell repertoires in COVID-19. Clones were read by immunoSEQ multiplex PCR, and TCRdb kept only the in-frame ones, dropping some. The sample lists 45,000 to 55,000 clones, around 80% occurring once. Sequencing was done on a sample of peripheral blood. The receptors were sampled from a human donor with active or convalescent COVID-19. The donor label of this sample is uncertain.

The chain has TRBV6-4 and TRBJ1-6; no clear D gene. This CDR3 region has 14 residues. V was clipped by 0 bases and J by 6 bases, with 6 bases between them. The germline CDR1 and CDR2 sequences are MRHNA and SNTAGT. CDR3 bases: TGTGCCAGCAGTGACTCGAGTCTTAATTCACCCCTCCACTTT. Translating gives CASSDSSLNSPLHF.

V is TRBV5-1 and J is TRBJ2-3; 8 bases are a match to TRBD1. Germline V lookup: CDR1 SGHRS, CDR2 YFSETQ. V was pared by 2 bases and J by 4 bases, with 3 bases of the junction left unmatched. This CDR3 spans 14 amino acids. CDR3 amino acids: CASSFGQGADTQYF. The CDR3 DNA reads TGCGCCAGCAGCTTCGGACAGGGAGCAGATACGCAGTATTTT.

CDR3: CAISGVAGGPYEQYF. The CDR3 DNA sequence: TGTGCCATCAGTGGAGTGGCGGGAGGGCCCTACGAGCAGTACTTC. This chain links TRBV10-3 with TRBJ2-7, with TRBD2 identical over 9 bases. The junction had 6 bases not matched to a gene; V was cut back by 4 bases and J by 2 bases. The CDR3 runs 15 residues. Germline values: CDR1 ENHRY, CDR2 SYGVKD.

In DNA form, the CDR3 reads TGTGCCAGTGGGGACAGGGGGCGGAATTCACCCCTCCACTTT. Translation gives CASGDRGRNSPLHF. The V gene is TRBV19, the J gene TRBJ1-6, with 12 bases that match TRBD1. The CDR3 is made up of 14 amino acids. The V gene's germline CDR1 is LNHDA and CDR2 SQIVND (reference sequence). The V segment lost 8 bases and the J segment 7 bases; nucleotides outside the gene matches: 3.

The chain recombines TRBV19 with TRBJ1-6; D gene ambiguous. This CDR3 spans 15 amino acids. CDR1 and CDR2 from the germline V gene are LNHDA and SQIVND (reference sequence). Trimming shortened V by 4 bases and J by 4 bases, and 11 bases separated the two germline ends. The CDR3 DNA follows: TGTGCCAGTAGTACCGTCAGGTCGTATAATTCACCCCTCCACTTT. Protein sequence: CASSTVRSYNSPLHF.

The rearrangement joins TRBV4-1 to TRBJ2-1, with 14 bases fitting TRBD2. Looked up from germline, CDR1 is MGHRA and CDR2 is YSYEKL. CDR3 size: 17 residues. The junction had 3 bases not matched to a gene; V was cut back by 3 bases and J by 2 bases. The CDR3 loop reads CASSQGGLAGAYNEQFF. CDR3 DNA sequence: TGCGCCAGCAGCCAGGGGGGACTAGCGGGGGCCTACAATGAGCAGTTCTTC.

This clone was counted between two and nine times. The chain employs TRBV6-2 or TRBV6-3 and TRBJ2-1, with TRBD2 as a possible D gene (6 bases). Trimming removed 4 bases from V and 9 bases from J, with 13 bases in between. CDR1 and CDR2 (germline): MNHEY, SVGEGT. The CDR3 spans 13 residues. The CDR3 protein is CASSSSTSLEQFF. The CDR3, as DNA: TGTGCCAGCAGTTCCTCCACTAGCCTTGAGCAGTTCTTC.

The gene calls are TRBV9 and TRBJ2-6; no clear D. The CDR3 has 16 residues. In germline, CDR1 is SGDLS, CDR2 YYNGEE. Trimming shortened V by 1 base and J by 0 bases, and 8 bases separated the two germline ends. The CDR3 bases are TGTGCCAGCAGCGTACGTTTAATCTCTGGGGCCAACGTCCTGACTTTC. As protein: CASSVRLISGANVLTF.

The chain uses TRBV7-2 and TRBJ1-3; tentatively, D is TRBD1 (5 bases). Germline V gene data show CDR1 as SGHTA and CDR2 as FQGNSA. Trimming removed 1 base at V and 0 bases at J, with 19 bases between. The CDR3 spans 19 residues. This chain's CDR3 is CASSLVSSRPGLSGNTIYF. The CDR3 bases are TGTGCCAGCAGCTTAGTTTCTTCCCGCCCAGGGCTCTCTGGAAACACCATATATTTT. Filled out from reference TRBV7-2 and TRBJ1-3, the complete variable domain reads GAGVSQSPSNKVTEKGKDVELRCDPISGHTALYWYRQSLGQGLEFLIYFQGNSAPDKSGLPSDRFSAERTGGSVSTLTIQRTQQEDSAVYLCASSLVSSRPGLSGNTIYFGEGSWLTVV.

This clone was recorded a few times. Here the CDR3 reads CASSLDRVYGYTF. CDR3 nucleotides: TGTGCCAGCAGTCTGGACAGGGTCTATGGCTACACCTTC. The chain carries TRBV28 and TRBJ1-2; 8 bases agree with TRBD1. Per the germline V gene, CDR1 is MDHEN and CDR2 is SYDVKM. This CDR3 is built from 13 residues. V gave up 5 bases and J gave up 4 bases; unmatched junction bases: 3.

The DNA of the CDR3 is TGTGCCAGTAGTATTGGGCGCGGGAGCAACGCAGATACGCAGTATTTT. This encodes CASSIGRGSNADTQYF. The chain carries TRBV19 and TRBJ2-3, with TRBD2 identical over 7 bases. Germline lookup yields CDR1 LNHDA and CDR2 SQIVND (reference sequence). Germline trimming cut 3 bases from V and 4 bases from J; bases unmatched to any gene: 10. The CDR3 consists of 16 residues.

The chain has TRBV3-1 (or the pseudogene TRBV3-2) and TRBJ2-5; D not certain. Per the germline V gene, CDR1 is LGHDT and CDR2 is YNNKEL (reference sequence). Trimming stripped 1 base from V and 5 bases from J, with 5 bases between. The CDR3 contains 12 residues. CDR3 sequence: CASSQGRETQYF. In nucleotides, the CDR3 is TGTGCCAGCAGCCAAGGGCGGGAGACCCAGTACTTC.

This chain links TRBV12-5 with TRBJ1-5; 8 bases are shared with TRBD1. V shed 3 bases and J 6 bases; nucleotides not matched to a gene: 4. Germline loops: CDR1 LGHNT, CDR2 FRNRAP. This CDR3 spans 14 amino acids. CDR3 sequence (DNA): TGTGCTAGTGGTTTTGGACAGGGTGGTCAGCCCCAGCATTTT. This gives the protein CASGFGQGGQPQHF.

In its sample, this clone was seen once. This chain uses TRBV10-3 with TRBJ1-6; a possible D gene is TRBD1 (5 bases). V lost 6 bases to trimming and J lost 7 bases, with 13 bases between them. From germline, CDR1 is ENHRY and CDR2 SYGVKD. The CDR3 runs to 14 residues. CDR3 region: CAIRPREANSPLHF. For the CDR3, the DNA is TGTGCCATCAGGCCCAGGGAGGCCAATTCACCCCTCCACTTT.

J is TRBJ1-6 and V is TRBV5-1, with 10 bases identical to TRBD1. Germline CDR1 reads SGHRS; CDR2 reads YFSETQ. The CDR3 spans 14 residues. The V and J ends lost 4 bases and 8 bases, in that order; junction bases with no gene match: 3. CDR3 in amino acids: CASSGGTGDSPLHF. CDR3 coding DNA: TGCGCCAGCAGCGGGGGGACAGGGGATTCACCCCTCCACTTT. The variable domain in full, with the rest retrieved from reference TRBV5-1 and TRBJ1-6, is KAGVTQTPRYLIKTRGQQVTLSCSPISGHRSVSWYQQTPGQGLQFLFEYFSETQRNKGNFPGRFSGRQFSNSRSEMNVSTLELGDSALYLCASSGGTGDSPLHFGNGTRLTVT.

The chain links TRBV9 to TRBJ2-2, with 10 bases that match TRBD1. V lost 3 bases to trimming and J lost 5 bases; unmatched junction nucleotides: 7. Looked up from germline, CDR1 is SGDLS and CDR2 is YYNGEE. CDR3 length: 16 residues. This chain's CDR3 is CASSAQTGGGTGELFF. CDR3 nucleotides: TGTGCCAGCAGCGCGCAGACAGGGGGCGGGACCGGGGAGCTGTTTTTT.

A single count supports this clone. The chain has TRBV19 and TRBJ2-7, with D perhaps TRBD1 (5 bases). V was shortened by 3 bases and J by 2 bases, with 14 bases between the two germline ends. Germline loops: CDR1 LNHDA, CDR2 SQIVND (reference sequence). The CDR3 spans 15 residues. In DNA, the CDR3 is TGTGCCAGTAGTATGCAGGGCGGCTCAACCTACGAGCAGTACTTC. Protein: CASSMQGGSTYEQYF.

The CDR3 loop reads CASSERARASSGNTIYF. The CDR3, as DNA: TGTGCCAGCAGTGAAAGAGCCAGGGCGAGCTCTGGAAACACCATATATTTT. This sequence joins TRBV6-1 and TRBJ1-3, with D possibly TRBD1 on 5 matching bases. The V gene lost 2 bases and the J gene lost 0 bases, with 14 bases spanning the gap. Germline CDR1 and CDR2: MNHNS and SASEGT. The CDR3 is 17 amino acids.